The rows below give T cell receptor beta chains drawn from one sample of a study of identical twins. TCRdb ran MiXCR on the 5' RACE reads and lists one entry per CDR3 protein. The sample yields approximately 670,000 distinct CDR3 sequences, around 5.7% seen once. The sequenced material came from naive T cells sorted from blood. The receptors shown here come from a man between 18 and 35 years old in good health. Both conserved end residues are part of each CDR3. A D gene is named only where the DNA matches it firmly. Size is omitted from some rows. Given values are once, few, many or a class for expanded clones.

cdr3_nt: TGTGCCAGCAGCCCTAGGTCAGGGGCTAACAATGAGCAGTTCTTC; cdr3_aa: CASSPRSGANNEQFF; clone_size: many; d_call: NA; v_call: TRBV13; j_call: TRBJ2-1
cdr3_nt: TGCGCCAGCAGCTTGCTAGCGGGAGCCCCAGATACGCAGTATTTT; cdr3_aa: CASSLLAGAPDTQYF; clone_size: many; d_call: TRBD2; v_call: TRBV5-1; j_call: TRBJ2-3
cdr3_nt: TGTGCCAGCAGTTTTAGGAGGGGGCCCTCGAACAACTACGAGCAGTACTTC; cdr3_aa: CASSFRRGPSNNYEQYF; clone_size: NA; d_call: NA; v_call: TRBV12-3/TRBV12-4; j_call: TRBJ2-7
cdr3_nt: TGTGCCAGCAGCTCCACCCGGGACAGGGTATACGGCTACACCTTC; cdr3_aa: CASSSTRDRVYGYTF; clone_size: NA; d_call: TRBD1; v_call: TRBV7-2; j_call: TRBJ1-2
cdr3_nt: TGTGCCAGCAGTTATGCCCTCACAGATACGCAGTATTTT; cdr3_aa: CASSYALTDTQYF; clone_size: many; d_call: NA; v_call: TRBV6-6; j_call: TRBJ2-3
cdr3_nt: TGTGCCAGCAGCTTGACCGGGACGACACCAGTCTCTGGAAACACCATATATTTT; cdr3_aa: CASSLTGTTPVSGNTIYF; clone_size: many; d_call: NA; v_call: TRBV5-5; j_call: TRBJ1-3
cdr3_nt: TGTGCCAGCAGCTACCTTCGACTAGCTTACAATGAGCAGTTCTTC; cdr3_aa: CASSYLRLAYNEQFF; clone_size: few; d_call: TRBD2; v_call: TRBV11-2; j_call: TRBJ2-1
cdr3_nt: TGTGCCAGCAGGTTTGGGGGGACCAATGAGCAGTTCTTC; cdr3_aa: CASRFGGTNEQFF; clone_size: few; d_call: NA; v_call: TRBV14; j_call: TRBJ2-1
cdr3_nt: TGTGCCAGCAGTTTAGCGGCCGGGAGCAATCAGCCCCAGCATTTT; cdr3_aa: CASSLAAGSNQPQHF; clone_size: many; d_call: NA; v_call: TRBV12-3/TRBV12-4; j_call: TRBJ1-5
cdr3_nt: TGCAGCGTTGATTCGGGGCCCGCGGGTGAAGCTTTCTTT; cdr3_aa: CSVDSGPAGEAFF; clone_size: many; d_call: NA; v_call: TRBV29-1; j_call: TRBJ1-1
cdr3_nt: TGTGCCAGCACCGACAGGGGTGGCTACACCTTC; cdr3_aa: CASTDRGGYTF; clone_size: many; d_call: TRBD1; v_call: TRBV11-2; j_call: TRBJ1-2
cdr3_nt: TGTGCCAGCAGCCAACCGCCAAATCAAGAGACCCAGTACTTC; cdr3_aa: CASSQPPNQETQYF; clone_size: once; d_call: NA; v_call: TRBV3-1; j_call: TRBJ2-5
cdr3_nt: TGTGCCAGCAGCCCAAGCCCTCCAGGGGCCTACGAGCAGTACTTC; cdr3_aa: CASSPSPPGAYEQYF; clone_size: many; d_call: NA; v_call: TRBV4-2; j_call: TRBJ2-7
cdr3_nt: TGCGCCAGCATGACAGGGTATGGGACTAGCGCCTACAATGAGCAGTTCTTC; cdr3_aa: CASMTGYGTSAYNEQFF; clone_size: many; d_call: TRBD2; v_call: TRBV5-1; j_call: TRBJ2-1
cdr3_nt: TGTGCCAGCAGTTCCGGCGGGGCCCAGCATTTT; cdr3_aa: CASSSGGAQHF; clone_size: many; d_call: NA; v_call: TRBV12-3/TRBV12-4; j_call: TRBJ1-5
cdr3_nt: TGTGCCAGCAGTGACCCCTCGACAGGGGCCCTACCAGATACGCAGTATTTT; cdr3_aa: CASSDPSTGALPDTQYF; clone_size: NA; d_call: TRBD1; v_call: TRBV25-1; j_call: TRBJ2-3
cdr3_nt: TGTGCCAGCAGTTACTACGGGGATAGCTCCTACGAGCAGTACTTC; cdr3_aa: CASSYYGDSSYEQYF; clone_size: many; d_call: NA; v_call: TRBV27; j_call: TRBJ2-7
cdr3_nt: TGCGCCAGCAGCCAGGATCGACTAGCGGGAGGGTATGATACGCAGTATTTT; cdr3_aa: CASSQDRLAGGYDTQYF; clone_size: NA; d_call: TRBD2; v_call: TRBV4-3; j_call: TRBJ2-3
cdr3_nt: TGTGCCATCAGTGAGTCGAGGGCTGGTCAGCCCCAGCATTTT; cdr3_aa: CAISESRAGQPQHF; clone_size: few; d_call: NA; v_call: TRBV10-3; j_call: TRBJ1-5
cdr3_nt: TGTGCCAGCAGTCCAGACAGGGGGAGGATCCATGGCTACACCTTC; cdr3_aa: CASSPDRGRIHGYTF; clone_size: few; d_call: TRBD1; v_call: TRBV3-1; j_call: TRBJ1-2
cdr3_nt: TGCAGTGCTAGGCTTAGCGGGAGAGGGTCTTTT; cdr3_aa: CSARLSGRGSF; clone_size: NA; d_call: TRBD2; v_call: TRBV20-1; j_call: TRBJ2-3
cdr3_nt: TGCAGCGTTGGGGAAATAGGGGATCAGCCCCAGCATTTT; cdr3_aa: CSVGEIGDQPQHF; clone_size: few; d_call: NA; v_call: TRBV29-1; j_call: TRBJ1-5
cdr3_nt: TGTGCCAGCAGCTCCGTAGGTAGCGAAGCTTTCTTT; cdr3_aa: CASSSVGSEAFF; clone_size: NA; d_call: NA; v_call: TRBV7-9; j_call: TRBJ1-1
cdr3_nt: TGTGCCAGCAGCTTCCAGGGGGGATCGAACACTGAAGCTTTCTTT; cdr3_aa: CASSFQGGSNTEAFF; clone_size: many; d_call: TRBD1; v_call: TRBV7-9; j_call: TRBJ1-1
cdr3_nt: TGTGCCAGCAGCTATACCCCCATAGGACAGGGGGCAGTGAATGAGCAGTTCTTC; cdr3_aa: CASSYTPIGQGAVNEQFF; clone_size: few; d_call: TRBD1; v_call: TRBV11-2; j_call: TRBJ2-1
cdr3_nt: TGTGCCAGCAGTGAGACCGGGACAGGGTACACTGAAGCTTTCTTT; cdr3_aa: CASSETGTGYTEAFF; clone_size: many; d_call: TRBD1; v_call: TRBV25-1; j_call: TRBJ1-1
cdr3_nt: TGTGCCAGCAGCCCTTTCAGTCACATGAACACTGAAGCTTTCTTT; cdr3_aa: CASSPFSHMNTEAFF; clone_size: few; d_call: NA; v_call: TRBV7-2; j_call: TRBJ1-1
cdr3_nt: TGTGCCAGCAGCCCTTGGACTAGCGGGGAAAGCACAGATACGCAGTATTTT; cdr3_aa: CASSPWTSGESTDTQYF; clone_size: few; d_call: TRBD2; v_call: TRBV13; j_call: TRBJ2-3
cdr3_nt: TGTGCCAGCAGCTCCCCGAGCGGAAACTACAATGAGCAGTTCTTC; cdr3_aa: CASSSPSGNYNEQFF; clone_size: many; d_call: NA; v_call: TRBV5-6; j_call: TRBJ2-1
cdr3_nt: TGTGCCAGCTCACCAGCGGAGGCGGGAAATGAGCAGTTCTTC; cdr3_aa: CASSPAEAGNEQFF; clone_size: NA; d_call: NA; v_call: TRBV18; j_call: TRBJ2-1
cdr3_nt: TGCAGCGTCCGTGGACAGTTCACCTACGAGCAGTACTTC; cdr3_aa: CSVRGQFTYEQYF; clone_size: many; d_call: NA; v_call: TRBV29-1; j_call: TRBJ2-7
cdr3_nt: TGTGCCAGCAGTTTGGGGGGGTCTGACACTGAAGCTTTCTTT; cdr3_aa: CASSLGGSDTEAFF; clone_size: many; d_call: NA; v_call: TRBV12-3/TRBV12-4; j_call: TRBJ1-1
cdr3_nt: TGTGCCAGCAGTCCACAGGTGGTCTTCACAGATACGCAGTATTTT; cdr3_aa: CASSPQVVFTDTQYF; clone_size: NA; d_call: NA; v_call: TRBV12-3/TRBV12-4; j_call: TRBJ2-3
cdr3_nt: TGCAGTGCTAGAGATGGGGGGACAGGGAATCAGCCCCAGCATTTT; cdr3_aa: CSARDGGTGNQPQHF; clone_size: many; d_call: TRBD1; v_call: TRBV20-1; j_call: TRBJ1-5
cdr3_nt: TGTGCCAGCAGATTTACTAGCGGGAGCGGGGAGACCCAGTACTTC; cdr3_aa: CASRFTSGSGETQYF; clone_size: few; d_call: TRBD2; v_call: TRBV7-2; j_call: TRBJ2-5
cdr3_nt: TGTGCCAGCTCCTGGGGACAGGGGACCTCGAAGACTGAAGCTTTCTTT; cdr3_aa: CASSWGQGTSKTEAFF; clone_size: NA; d_call: TRBD1; v_call: TRBV18; j_call: TRBJ1-1
cdr3_nt: TGTGCCAGCAGTTTAGCCGGCAGCTTAAACAATGAGCAGTTCTTC; cdr3_aa: CASSLAGSLNNEQFF; clone_size: many; d_call: NA; v_call: TRBV12-3/TRBV12-4; j_call: TRBJ2-1
cdr3_nt: TGTGCCACCAGCAGAGACGGGGGCCCAAGGCAGCCCCAGCATTTT; cdr3_aa: CATSRDGGPRQPQHF; clone_size: NA; d_call: NA; v_call: TRBV15; j_call: TRBJ1-5
cdr3_nt: TGTGCCAGCAGCCAAGATGTATCACTAGCGGGAGGCTACAATGAGCAGTTCTTC; cdr3_aa: CASSQDVSLAGGYNEQFF; clone_size: NA; d_call: TRBD2; v_call: TRBV3-1; j_call: TRBJ2-1
cdr3_nt: TGTGCCAGCAGCGTGGATTCAAGCGCTGAAGCTTTCTTT; cdr3_aa: CASSVDSSAEAFF; clone_size: few; d_call: NA; v_call: TRBV9; j_call: TRBJ1-1
cdr3_nt: TGTGCCAGCAGCCAAGGTGGGACTAGCGGTACTAGCACAGATACGCAGTATTTT; cdr3_aa: CASSQGGTSGTSTDTQYF; clone_size: many; d_call: TRBD2; v_call: TRBV4-2; j_call: TRBJ2-3
cdr3_nt: TGCAGCGTTGAAGGTAGCAGGGCCGAAAATGAAAAACTGTTTTTT; cdr3_aa: CSVEGSRAENEKLFF; clone_size: many; d_call: NA; v_call: TRBV29-1; j_call: TRBJ1-4